One sample yielded the 21 T cell receptor beta chains listed below, sequenced in a study of T cell responses to AZD1222 COVID-19 vaccine. Profiled with immunoSEQ multiplex PCR; TCRdb holds only in-frame clones, not every one. The sample lists around 120,000 clones, roughly 90% occurring once. This sample comprised peripheral blood, obtained on day 0 of AZD1222 vaccination. These TCRs come from an adult in good health.

The rearrangement joins TRBV4-2 to TRBJ1-2, with D perhaps TRBD1 (5 bases). The germline CDR1 and CDR2 sequences are LGHNA and YNFKEQ. CDR3 size: 17 residues. The ends were cut back, 0 bases at V and 1 base at J, with 15 bases in the middle. The CDR3 region is CASSQDINRGNNYGYTF. CDR3 coding DNA: TGTGCCAGCAGCCAAGATATAAATAGGGGTAATAACTATGGCTACACCTTC.

This chain uses TRBV28 with TRBJ1-3; 7 bases agree with TRBD1. CDR1 and CDR2 (germline): MDHEN, SYDVKM. The ends lost 5 bases at V and 0 bases at J; junction bases unmatched: 4. The CDR3 length is 15 residues. The CDR3 loop reads CASSPGQASGNTIYF. The CDR3 region has the DNA TGTGCCAGCAGTCCCGGACAGGCCTCTGGAAACACCATATATTTT.

The V and J genes are TRBV5-1 and TRBJ1-2; 9 bases line up with TRBD1. The CDR3 contains 14 residues. CDR1 and CDR2 (germline): SGHRS, YFSETQ. Trimming cost V 4 bases and J 5 bases; bases outside gene matches: 6. Here the CDR3 DNA reads TGCGCCAGCAGCGAACAGGGGGCGTTATATGGCTACACCTTC. Its translation is CASSEQGALYGYTF.

The chain employs TRBV7-9 and TRBJ1-2, with a weak D call TRBD1 (5 bases). The germline CDR1 and CDR2 sequences are SEHNR and FQNEAQ (reference sequence). The CDR3 spans 13 residues. Trimming stripped 4 bases from V and 8 bases from J, with 14 bases between. The CDR3 nucleotides read TGTGCCAGCAGCTCCTTCAGTTCAGGGGGCTACACCTTC. It is translated as CASSSFSSGGYTF.

The sample holds one count of this clone. The chain carries TRBV7-8 and TRBJ2-7, with no clear D. The V end lost 1 base, the J end lost 0 bases, and 13 bases lay between the germline ends. CDR3 length: 16 residues. Germline CDR1 SGHVS, CDR2 FQNEAQ. The CDR3 sequence is CASSLELGRSSYEQYF. The CDR3 DNA reads as TGTGCCAGCAGCTTAGAGCTAGGCCGAAGCTCCTACGAGCAGTACTTC. Based on the CDR3 plus reference TRBV7-8 and TRBJ2-7, the full variable domain is GAGVSQSPRYKVAKRGQDVALRCDPISGHVSLFWYQQALGQGPEFLTYFQNEAQLDKSGLPSDRFFAERPEGSVSTLKIQRTQQEDSAVYLCASSLELGRSSYEQYFGPGTRLTVT.

This chain connects TRBV6-1 to TRBJ1-2; 9 bases map to TRBD1. CDR3 length equals 15 residues. After removal of 5 bases from V and 8 bases from J, the junction contained 12 bases not matched to a gene. The germline V gene encodes CDR1 MNHNS and CDR2 SASEGT. Here the CDR3 reads CASSRPGQGPPGYTF. As DNA, the CDR3 is TGTGCCAGCAGTCGGCCGGGACAGGGACCCCCGGGCTACACCTTC.

The CDR3 sequence is CAWSVQGQGKLFF. DNA for the CDR3: TGTGCCTGGAGTGTACAGGGCCAAGGAAAACTGTTTTTT. This chain uses TRBV30 with TRBJ1-4; weak D call: TRBD1 (6 bases). This CDR3 region has 13 residues. Germline V gene lookup returns CDR1 GTSNPN and CDR2 SVGIG (reference sequence). Trimming left V 0 bases short and J 10 bases short, with 12 bases between.

CDR3 region: CASSQSGRRVSPLHF. In DNA, the CDR3 is TGCGCCAGCAGTCAATCGGGGAGAAGGGTTTCACCCCTCCACTTT. The V and J genes are TRBV23-1 and TRBJ1-6; D is unclear. TRBV23-1 is an ORF, and what it does is uncertain. Trimming took off 0 bases at V and 9 bases at J, with 12 bases between the two ends. The CDR3 has 15 amino acids.

The chain couples TRBV7-2 to TRBJ1-2; a possible D gene is TRBD1 (6 bases). The V gene lost 1 base and the J gene lost 4 bases, with 13 bases spanning the gap. This CDR3 spans 15 amino acids. Germline V gene lookup returns CDR1 SGHTA and CDR2 FQGNSA. Here the CDR3 DNA reads TGTGCCAGCAGCTTAGAGTGGGGACACTCCTATGGCTACACCTTC. This translates into CASSLEWGHSYGYTF. Full variable domain (missing parts from reference TRBV7-2 and TRBJ1-2): GAGVSQSPSNKVTEKGKDVELRCDPISGHTALYWYRQSLGQGLEFLIYFQGNSAPDKSGLPSDRFSAERTGGSVSTLTIQRTQQEDSAVYLCASSLEWGHSYGYTFGSGTRLTVV.

The V and J genes are TRBV6-2 or TRBV6-3 and TRBJ2-2; weak D call: TRBD1 (6 bases). The CDR3 runs 17 residues. Germline CDR1 is MNHEY and CDR2 is SVGEGT. V lost 2 bases to trimming and J lost 2 bases, with 15 bases between them. CDR3 DNA sequence: TGTGCCAGCAGTTACGAGATAGGGGGTGTTAACACCGGGGAGCTGTTTTTT. As protein: CASSYEIGGVNTGELFF.

This chain joins TRBV29-1 and TRBJ2-1; D may be TRBD2 (6 bases). The V gene lost 4 bases and the J gene lost 6 bases, with 19 bases spanning the gap. The germline V gene encodes CDR1 SQVTM and CDR2 ANQGSEA. The length of the CDR3 is 15 residues. DNA for the CDR3: TGCAGCGTTGGGAGGGAAAGCGGGCCTACCAATGAGCAGTTCTTC. Translation gives CSVGRESGPTNEQFF.

The CDR3 sequence is CATSGYQGGSADTQYF. The CDR3 DNA reads as TGTGCCACCAGTGGGTACCAAGGGGGCTCGGCAGATACGCAGTATTTT. V gene TRBV24-1 combines with J gene TRBJ2-3, with 7 bases matching TRBD1. Germline V gene lookup returns CDR1 KGHDR and CDR2 SFDVKD. CDR3 size: 16 residues. The J segment lost 4 bases and the V segment lost 5 bases, leaving 11 bases of the junction unmatched.

The genes are TRBV5-1 and TRBJ2-3; D is perhaps TRBD2 (6 bases). Germline V gene lookup returns CDR1 SGHRS and CDR2 YFSETQ. This CDR3 is built from 15 residues. V was trimmed by 4 bases and J by 2 bases, leaving 14 bases between them. The CDR3 loop reads CASSRAGFPTDTQYF. The CDR3, as DNA: TGCGCCAGCAGCAGGGCGGGGTTCCCCACAGATACGCAGTATTTT.

The V and J genes are TRBV6-1 and TRBJ2-7, with 11 positions matching TRBD1. The germline CDR1 and CDR2 sequences are MNHNS and SASEGT. This CDR3 contains 16 residues. After removal of 4 bases from V and 2 bases from J, the junction contained 7 bases not matched to a gene. The CDR3 coding sequence is TGTGCCAGCAGTGGTCACCCGGGACAGGGGGCCTACGAGCAGTACTTC. Protein: CASSGHPGQGAYEQYF.

The chain uses TRBV5-6 and TRBJ2-5; the D is unclear. The CDR3 is 13 residues long. Deletions cut 0 bases from V and 5 bases from J, with 8 bases between. Germline V gene lookup returns CDR1 SGHDT and CDR2 YYEEEE. CDR3 in amino acids: CASSLGLGETQYF. As DNA, the CDR3 is TGTGCCAGCAGCTTGGGCCTCGGGGAGACCCAGTACTTC.

The chain recombines TRBV19 with TRBJ1-5; TRBD1 is a possible D gene (6 bases). This CDR3 spans 13 amino acids. The V end was cut by 8 bases, the J end by 2 bases, with 10 bases between. Germline V gene sequence: CDR1 LNHDA, CDR2 SQIVND (reference sequence). DNA for the CDR3: TGTGCCAGTGAAGGGGGGGGCAATCAGCCCCAGCATTTT. Protein product: CASEGGGNQPQHF.

V usage is TRBV7-2 and J usage is TRBJ2-5, with 8 nucleotides matching TRBD2. Germline CDR1 SGHTA, CDR2 FQGNSA. The CDR3 runs to 14 residues. V lost 7 bases, J lost 5 bases, and 9 bases stayed unmatched. CDR3 bases: TGTGCCAGCACAATTAGCGGGAATGATGAGACCCAGTACTTC. Translated: CASTISGNDETQYF. The full variable domain, rest sourced from reference TRBV7-2 and TRBJ2-5, is GAGVSQSPSNKVTEKGKDVELRCDPISGHTALYWYRQSLGQGLEFLIYFQGNSAPDKSGLPSDRFSAERTGGSVSTLTIQRTQQEDSAVYLCASTISGNDETQYFGPGTRLLVL.

The V and J genes are TRBV6-5 and TRBJ2-3; D is possibly TRBD1 or TRBD2 (6 bases each). Per the germline V gene, CDR1 is MNHEY and CDR2 is SVGAGI. The V end was cut by 8 bases, the J end by 3 bases, with 12 bases between. The CDR3 covers 13 residues. In DNA, the CDR3 is TGTGCCAGCGAGGGGGGTGGTACAGATACGCAGTATTTT. Residues: CASEGGGTDTQYF.

V gene TRBV7-8 combines with J gene TRBJ1-4; TRBD1 aligns across 7 bases. The V and J ends lost 1 base and 7 bases, in that order; junction bases with no gene match: 6. This CDR3 is 15 amino acids long. Germline CDR1 SGHVS, CDR2 FQNEAQ. The CDR3 loop reads CASSLGDRAFEKLFF. The CDR3 DNA sequence: TGTGCCAGCAGCTTAGGGGACAGAGCTTTTGAAAAACTGTTTTTT. The entire variable domain, with the rest obtained from reference TRBV7-8 and TRBJ1-4, is as follows: GAGVSQSPRYKVAKRGQDVALRCDPISGHVSLFWYQQALGQGPEFLTYFQNEAQLDKSGLPSDRFFAERPEGSVSTLKIQRTQQEDSAVYLCASSLGDRAFEKLFFGSGTQLSVL.

The chain joins TRBV12-3 or TRBV12-4 to TRBJ2-7; D unresolved. The V and J ends lost 4 bases and 3 bases respectively, with 10 bases between them. The CDR3 contains 13 residues. CDR3 protein: CASSSYNDYEQYF. CDR3 nucleotide sequence: TGTGCCAGCAGTTCCTATAACGACTACGAGCAGTACTTC.

The rearrangement uses TRBV19 and TRBJ1-4; 10 bases align to TRBD1. Losses at the gene ends were 4 bases for V and 7 bases for J; bases not matched to a gene: 6. Germline V gives CDR1 LNHDA, CDR2 SQIVND (reference sequence). This CDR3 is 15 amino acids long. The DNA for the CDR3 is TGTGCCAGTAGTAGCGACAGGGGGCGACGTGAAAAACTGTTTTTT. This encodes CASSSDRGRREKLFF.